This entry lists 2 T cell receptor beta chains sequenced from one sample in a study of low-dose radiotherapy and immunotherapy resistance in tumors. This sample's time point: after trial treatment. Treatment: LDRT plus nivolumab, ipilimumab, low-dose cyclophosphamide and aspirin (RACIN trial). With TRAV- and TRBV-specific primers, first-strand cDNA was made, covering the alpha and beta chains. A roughly 20-cycle PCR with a constant-region primer and V-primer adapter amplified TCRs. TCRdb re-called the reads with MiXCR, one entry per CDR3 protein. Altogether just over 90,000 distinct CDR3 sequences are present, around 20% being singletons, with the ten largest covering 10% to 15%. Sequencing was performed on PBMCs, taken after low-dose radiotherapy plus immunotherapy. The receptor set was obtained from a female donor with ovarian cancer.

At least ten counts were recorded for this clonotype. The V and J genes are TRBV7-9 and TRBJ2-3; 12 bases line up with TRBD2. This CDR3 has 19 amino acids. CDR1 is SEHNR, CDR2 FQNEAQ, per germline (reference sequence). V was clipped by 2 bases and J by 3 bases; unmatched bases: 12. CDR3 nucleotides: TGTGCCAGCAGCTTACTAGCGGGAGGGAGGATCGGTCGAACAGATACGCAGTATTTT. Amino acid sequence: CASSLLAGGRIGRTDTQYF.

Ten or more counts support this clonotype. V is TRBV30 and J is TRBJ2-1; no clear D. V gave up 7 bases and J gave up 8 bases, with 18 bases separating them. Germline V gives CDR1 GTSNPN, CDR2 SVGIG (reference sequence). This CDR3 spans 13 amino acids. The chain's CDR3 is CASNKDLSDEQFF. The CDR3, as DNA: TGTGCCTCAAATAAGGACCTAAGCGATGAGCAGTTCTTC.